This entry features one T cell receptor (beta chain) sequence. The sample comes from a study of CXCR3-negative and CXCR3-positive naive CD8 T cells. Naive CD8+ T cells displayed a CD45RO-CCR7+CD27+CD95- phenotype. The germline CDR1 and CDR2 sequences are LNHDA and SQIVND (reference sequence). This CDR3 comprises 13 residues. Libraries were UMI-labeled 5' RACE TRB cDNA. TCRdb reanalyzed the 5' RACE reads, giving one entry per CDR3 protein sequence and no DNA. The data show tens of thousands of distinct CDR3 sequences, and the top ten clones hold roughly 1.6%. The sample taken for sequencing was naive CXCR3- CD8+ T cells from blood. Subset denoted: CD45RO-CCR7+CD27+CD95- naive CD8+ T cells lacking CXCR3 (TNR3-). This rearrangement joins TRBV19 to TRBJ2-1; TCRdb indicates TRBD1, and absent DNA this call remains unverified. The sequence came from a human donor in good health. Some clones in this sample may be carry-over from other donors' samples. The CDR3 reads CASSMKGVNEQFF.